The clone carrying this TCR beta chain was seen only once. Its antigen is unknown. The protocol was immunoSEQ multiplex PCR, while the TCRdb copy is restricted to in-frame clones and leaves out a portion. The repertoire holds about 2.4 million clones, with about 92% as singletons. These data belong to a study of shared clonotypes between healthy human individuals. Whole-study findings and limits: Four donors held about 5.1% of naive CD4 clonotypes in common.

Germline V gives CDR1 LNHDA, CDR2 SQIVND (reference sequence). This CDR3 is built from 15 residues. V gave up 1 base and J gave up 1 base; unmatched junction bases: 4. The sequenced sample was naive CD4+ T cells sorted from blood. Subset: CD45RA+ positively selected. The chain links TRBV19 to TRBJ2-7; 7 bases match TRBD1. The receptor comes from a man between 18 and 29 years old in good health. The CDR3 DNA reads TGTGCCAGTAGTATAGCGACAGGGAATTCCTACGAGCAGTACTTC. Its translation is CASSIATGNSYEQYF.